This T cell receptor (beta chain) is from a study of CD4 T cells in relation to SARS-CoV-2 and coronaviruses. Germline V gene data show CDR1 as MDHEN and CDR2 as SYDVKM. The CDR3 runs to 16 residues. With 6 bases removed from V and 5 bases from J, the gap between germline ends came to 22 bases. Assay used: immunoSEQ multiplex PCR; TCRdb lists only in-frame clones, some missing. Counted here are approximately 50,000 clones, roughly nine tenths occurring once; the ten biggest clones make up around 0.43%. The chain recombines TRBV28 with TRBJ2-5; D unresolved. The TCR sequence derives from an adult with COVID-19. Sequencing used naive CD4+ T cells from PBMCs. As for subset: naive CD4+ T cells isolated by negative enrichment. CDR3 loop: CASSPFRLTLRETQYF. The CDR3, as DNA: TGTGCCAGCAGCCCCTTTAGACTGACCCTTCGGGAGACCCAGTACTTC.